The 25 T cell receptor beta chains given below trace back to one sample, sequenced in a study of T cell repertoires in cytomegalovirus infection. Each CDR3 protein is one row after TCRdb ran MiXCR on the reads. This table holds approximately 500,000 distinct CDR3 sequences, about 26% found once. The sample taken for sequencing was PBMCs. The receptors here all came from a human donor in good health (CMV status not recorded). Some clones in this sample may be carry-over from other donors' samples.

This clonotype occurred once. The chain is built from TRBV6-2 or TRBV6-3 and TRBJ1-1, with 9 bases matching TRBD1. The CDR3 spans 16 residues. Germline CDR1 reads MNHEY; CDR2 reads SVGEGT. The V and J ends lost 8 bases and 0 bases, in that order; junction bases with no gene match: 10. The CDR3 DNA reads TGTGCCAGCCGGACAGACAGGGGGGTGTTGAACACTGAAGCTTTCTTT. It encodes CASRTDRGVLNTEAFF.

This clonotype came up many times. The chain recombines TRBV7-2 with TRBJ1-6; D uncertain. Germline values: CDR1 SGHTA, CDR2 FQGNSA. The CDR3 has 13 amino acids. Trimming stripped 4 bases from V and 8 bases from J, with 9 bases between. This CDR3 is CASSSDRDSPLHF. In DNA, the CDR3 is TGTGCCAGCAGCTCGGACCGAGATTCACCCCTCCACTTT.

This chain connects TRBV30 to TRBJ1-4, with a possible D match to TRBD1 (5 bases). The V gene's germline CDR1 is GTSNPN and CDR2 SVGIG (reference sequence). Trimming took 4 bases from V and 5 from J, leaving 14 bases between them. The CDR3 is made up of 14 amino acids. The CDR3 DNA reads TGTGCCTGGAACAGACAGATAACCAATGAAAAACTGTTTTTT. This encodes CAWNRQITNEKLFF.

This clonotype occurred a few times. The genes are TRBV2 and TRBJ1-5; D uncertain. CDR3 size: 14 residues. Germline loops: CDR1 SNHLY, CDR2 FYNNEI. Trimming took off 4 bases at V and 1 base at J, with 8 bases between the two ends. The CDR3 DNA reads as TGTGCCAGCAGTGTCAGCGTGAGCAATCAGCCCCAGCATTTT. It specifies CASSVSVSNQPQHF.

The J gene is TRBJ1-2, the V gene TRBV20-1; 8 bases agree with TRBD1. The CDR3 totals 17 residues. Germline V gene sequence: CDR1 DFQATT, CDR2 SNEGSKA (reference sequence). The V segment lost 3 bases and the J segment 6 bases; nucleotides outside the gene matches: 18. The CDR3 loop reads CSARGSGTGKSEDGYTF. The CDR3, as DNA: TGCAGTGCTAGGGGAAGCGGGACAGGTAAATCGGAGGATGGCTACACCTTC.

J is TRBJ2-1 and V is TRBV2; TRBD2 matches 9 bases. V shed 5 bases and J 14 bases; nucleotides not matched to a gene: 4. The germline gives CDR1 SNHLY, CDR2 FYNNEI. The CDR3 is made up of 11 amino acids. The CDR3 is CASSYSGSKFF. CDR3 coding DNA: TGTGCCAGCAGTTATAGCGGGAGTAAGTTCTTC.

This chain uses TRBV11-2 with TRBJ2-1; 15 bases fit TRBD2. Trimming at V came to 3 bases and at J to 7 bases, leaving 4 bases not matched to a gene. Germline V gene data show CDR1 as SGHAT and CDR2 as FQNNGV. CDR3 length: 16 amino acids. This chain's CDR3 is CASSFGLAGGLNEQFF. For the CDR3, the DNA is TGTGCCAGCAGCTTCGGACTAGCGGGAGGGCTTAATGAGCAGTTCTTC.

The J gene is TRBJ1-2, the V gene TRBV28; D gene uncertain. The V end lost 7 bases, the J end lost 4 bases, and 16 bases lay between the germline ends. The CDR3 runs 14 residues. Looked up from germline, CDR1 is MDHEN and CDR2 is SYDVKM. CDR3 coding DNA: TGTGCCAGCATGGTTGCGGGAATCGGCTATGGCTACACCTTC. This gives the protein CASMVAGIGYGYTF.

There are many counts of this clonotype. The rearrangement joins TRBV7-2 to TRBJ2-5; no reliable D call. This CDR3 comprises 14 residues. The V gene lost 4 bases and the J gene lost 1 base, with 10 bases spanning the gap. The V gene's germline CDR1 is SGHTA and CDR2 FQGNSA. The CDR3 loop reads CASSSTVSQETQYF. The CDR3 nucleotides are TGTGCCAGCAGCTCCACAGTCTCCCAAGAGACCCAGTACTTC.

This rearrangement joins TRBV11-1 to TRBJ2-5; 7 positions agree with TRBD1. The CDR3 totals 16 residues. Germline values: CDR1 SGHAT, CDR2 FQDESV (reference sequence). The J segment lost 4 bases and the V segment lost 3 bases, leaving 11 bases of the junction unmatched. The CDR3 sequence is CASSFRGGVDAETQYF. The CDR3 DNA reads TGTGCCAGCAGCTTCCGAGGGGGCGTTGATGCAGAGACCCAGTACTTC.

This clonotype occurred many times. This chain connects TRBV7-2 to TRBJ1-5; D is unresolved. Germline CDR1 SGHTA, CDR2 FQGNSA. Trimming cost V 1 base and J 6 bases, with 7 bases left between them. The CDR3 extends over 13 amino acids. The CDR3 nucleotides are TGTGCCAGCAGCTTAGGAGGAGCTCAGCCCCAGCATTTT. Translating gives CASSLGGAQPQHF. The full variable domain, in which reference TRBV7-2 and TRBJ1-5 provide the parts outside the CDR3, is GAGVSQSPSNKVTEKGKDVELRCDPISGHTALYWYRQSLGQGLEFLIYFQGNSAPDKSGLPSDRFSAERTGGSVSTLTIQRTQQEDSAVYLCASSLGGAQPQHFGDGTRLSIL.

This clonotype was detected only a few times. The chain joins TRBV19 to TRBJ2-1; no clear D gene. This CDR3 comprises 10 residues. CDR1 is LNHDA and CDR2 is SQIVND in the germline V gene (reference sequence). V was shortened by 9 bases and J by 16 bases, with 16 bases between the two germline ends. In nucleotides, the CDR3 is TGTGCCAGCGGCCACTTCCTGGTTTTCTTC. This translates into CASGHFLVFF.

This clonotype was counted only a few times. The V call is TRBV27, the J call TRBJ1-2; D ambiguous. The germline gives CDR1 MNHEY, CDR2 SMNVEV (reference sequence). V was clipped by 8 bases and J by 7 bases, with 11 bases between them. This CDR3 is 11 amino acids long. The CDR3 nucleotides read TGTGCCAGCGGCGGGTCCGGTGGCTACACCTTC. Residues: CASGGSGGYTF.

The sample holds one count of this clonotype. V usage is TRBV28 and J usage is TRBJ1-4; 7 bases line up with TRBD1. Trimming took 6 bases from V and 4 from J; bases not matched to a gene: 5. Per germline, CDR1 MDHEN and CDR2 SYDVKM. CDR3 length: 14 amino acids. The CDR3 is CASSSQGFNEKLFF. CDR3 nucleotide sequence: TGTGCCAGCAGCTCACAGGGGTTTAATGAAAAACTGTTTTTT. The full variable domain, rest sourced from reference TRBV28 and TRBJ1-4, is DVKVTQSSRYLVKRTGEKVFLECVQDMDHENMFWYRQDPGLGLRLIYFSYDVKMKEKGDIPEGYSVSREKKERFSLILESASTNQTSMYLCASSSQGFNEKLFFGSGTQLSVL.

V and J are TRBV7-3 and TRBJ1-2; 9 bases map to TRBD1. The CDR3 sequence is 15 residues long. The ends lost 5 bases at V and 4 bases at J; junction bases unmatched: 8. In germline, CDR1 is SGHTA, CDR2 FQGTGA. Here the CDR3 reads CASSPTTTGGYGYTF. CDR3 nucleotide sequence: TGTGCCAGCAGCCCAACTACGACAGGGGGCTATGGCTACACCTTC.

In this sample, this clonotype turned up many times. V gene TRBV7-8 combines with J gene TRBJ1-2; maybe TRBD1 (6 bases). With 2 bases removed from V and 4 bases from J, the gap between germline ends came to 23 bases. The CDR3 is 18 amino acids. Looked up from germline, CDR1 is SGHVS and CDR2 is FQNEAQ. This chain's CDR3 is CASSLHNLGLEDSYGYTF. As DNA, the CDR3 is TGTGCCAGCAGCTTACACAATCTGGGACTGGAGGACAGCTATGGCTACACCTTC.

A few counts support this clonotype. The chain joins TRBV19 to TRBJ2-4, with D tentatively TRBD2 (5 bases). From germline, CDR1 is LNHDA and CDR2 SQIVND (reference sequence). This CDR3 is 14 amino acids long. The germline V and J ends were trimmed by 8 bases and 1 base, with 12 bases remaining between them. The CDR3: CASLQRGAKNIQYF. The CDR3 DNA reads TGTGCCAGTTTGCAAAGAGGGGCCAAAAACATTCAGTACTTC.

This clonotype has only a few counts. The chain's CDR3 is CASSTRDGGYEQYF. The CDR3 nucleotides are TGTGCCAGCAGTACCCGGGACGGGGGCTACGAGCAGTACTTC. The V and J genes are TRBV2 and TRBJ2-7; D possibly corresponds to TRBD2 (6 bases). Germline CDR1 and CDR2: SNHLY and FYNNEI. This CDR3 comprises 14 residues. Trimming left V 5 bases short and J 3 bases short, with 14 bases between.

The chain is built from TRBV12-3 or TRBV12-4 and TRBJ1-4; D uncertain. CDR3 size: 13 residues. The V and J ends lost 3 bases and 4 bases respectively, with 6 bases between them. The CDR3 DNA reads TGTGCCAGCAGTTTCGGCGTTAATGAAAAACTGTTTTTT. It encodes CASSFGVNEKLFF.

This clonotype was counted only a few times. The chain links TRBV20-1 to TRBJ2-1; 9 nucleotides agree with TRBD2. The CDR3 contains 14 residues. The junction had 5 bases not matched to a gene; V was cut back by 5 bases and J by 3 bases. Germline V gives CDR1 DFQATT, CDR2 SNEGSKA (reference sequence). The CDR3 DNA follows: TGCAGTGCTGTACCTAGCGGGGACTACAATGAGCAGTTCTTC. Protein: CSAVPSGDYNEQFF.

This clonotype has ten or more counts. V is TRBV7-8 and J is TRBJ1-1; D gene ambiguous. The V gene lost 5 bases and the J gene lost 4 bases, with 14 bases spanning the gap. The CDR3 loop spans 14 amino acids. Per the germline V gene, CDR1 is SGHVS and CDR2 is FQNEAQ. The DNA for the CDR3 is TGTGCCAGCAGCCACCCCGGGTTGGGCACTGAAGCTTTCTTT. Translating it yields CASSHPGLGTEAFF.

The V gene is TRBV30, the J gene TRBJ2-1; 8 positions agree with TRBD1. V shed 0 bases and J 10 bases; nucleotides not matched to a gene: 5. Germline CDR1 reads GTSNPN; CDR2 reads SVGIG (reference sequence). The CDR3 loop spans 13 amino acids. The DNA for the CDR3 is TGTGCCTGGAGTGTATCAGGGGGCAGCGAGCAGTTCTTC. Translating gives CAWSVSGGSEQFF.

The genes are TRBV7-8 and TRBJ2-1; 7 bases fit TRBD2. Unmatched junction bases numbered 10, after V lost 0 bases and J lost 5 bases. Germline V gives CDR1 SGHVS, CDR2 FQNEAQ. The CDR3 has 17 residues. This CDR3 is CASSLAVLRENHNEQFF. The CDR3 DNA sequence: TGTGCCAGCAGCTTAGCGGTGCTGCGGGAGAACCACAATGAGCAGTTCTTC.

V usage is TRBV30 and J usage is TRBJ1-1; D gene uncertain. The CDR3 length is 15 residues. V was cut by 4 bases and J by 1 base, with 16 bases left in between. From germline, CDR1 is GTSNPN and CDR2 SVGIG (reference sequence). CDR3 region: CAWIWVGRSNTEAFF. The DNA for the CDR3 is TGTGCCTGGATTTGGGTGGGCAGATCGAACACTGAAGCTTTCTTT.

This chain links TRBV20-1 with TRBJ2-7; 12 nucleotides align to TRBD2. The germline gives CDR1 DFQATT, CDR2 SNEGSKA (reference sequence). The J segment lost 7 bases and the V segment lost 0 bases, leaving 4 bases of the junction unmatched. This CDR3 is built from 14 residues. CDR3 protein: CSARETSGSWEQYF. In DNA form, the CDR3 reads TGCAGTGCTAGAGAGACTAGCGGGAGCTGGGAGCAGTACTTC.